The rows below give T cell receptor beta chains drawn from one sample of a study of blood T cell repertoires in COVID-19. The method was immunoSEQ multiplex PCR; TCRdb's version includes in-frame clones alone and lacks a portion of them. The top ten hold around 4% of the sample, which has 200,000 to 300,000 clones, around 80% seen once. The sample comprised peripheral blood. The receptors come from a man aged 55 to 69 with acute or convalescent COVID-19. The CDR3 runs from the conserved cysteine through the conserved F or W. The order of the fields is J gene, clone size, D gene, V gene, CDR3 protein, CDR3 DNA. A D gene is named only where the DNA matches it firmly. Size values are once, few and many counts, or a class for expanded clones, and some rows have none.

TRBJ2-3	-	-	TRBV6-5	CASSLYPEDTDTQYF	TGTGCCAGCAGTCTCTACCCCGAAGACACAGATACGCAGTATTTT
TRBJ2-5	-	TRBD1	TRBV5-1	CASSLEQGAETQYF	TGCGCCAGCAGCTTGGAGCAGGGGGCCGAGACCCAGTACTTC
TRBJ2-2	-	TRBD1	TRBV10-3	CAINDRDPGELFF	TGTGCCATCAATGACAGGGATCCCGGGGAGCTGTTTTTT
TRBJ2-7	-	TRBD2	TRBV28	CASSTGLAGVHEQYF	TGTGCCAGCAGTACGGGACTAGCGGGAGTCCACGAGCAGTACTTC
TRBJ2-3	-	TRBD2	TRBV6-5	CASNTGGGFGDTQYF	TGTGCCTCAAACACGGGGGGAGGGTTCGGAGATACGCAGTATTTT
TRBJ2-3	-	-	TRBV4-3	CASSQDVETGTQYF	TGCGCCAGCAGCCAAGATGTAGAAACTGGTACGCAGTATTTT
TRBJ1-2	-	TRBD1	TRBV3-1/TRBV3-2	CASSQLTGGYGYTF	TGTGCCAGCAGCCAACTGACAGGGGGCTATGGCTACACCTTC
TRBJ1-2	-	TRBD1	TRBV25-1	CASSEGQGASNYGYTF	TGTGCCAGCAGTGAGGGACAGGGGGCCTCTAACTATGGCTACACCTTC
TRBJ2-7	-	-	TRBV28	CASSLSAGSYEQYF	TGTGCCAGCAGTTTGTCGGCAGGTTCCTACGAGCAGTACTTC
TRBJ2-5	-	TRBD2	TRBV2	CASSAAGAAGETQYF	TGTGCCAGCAGTGCCGCGGGAGCGGCGGGGGAGACCCAGTACTTC
TRBJ2-3	-	TRBD2	TRBV3-1/TRBV3-2	CASSQAGRVPRHTQYF	TGTGCCAGCAGCCAAGCGGGGAGGGTCCCACGGCATACGCAGTATTTT
TRBJ1-2	-	-	TRBV30	CAWKPRVTRLNGYTF	TGTGCCTGGAAGCCCCGGGTGACCCGATTGAACGGCTACACCTTC
TRBJ2-5	-	TRBD1	TRBV29-1	CSGSTGAETQYF	TGCAGCGGATCGACAGGGGCAGAGACCCAGTACTTC
TRBJ1-1	-	TRBD1	TRBV29-1	CSAGQGWNTEAFF	TGCAGCGCCGGACAGGGCTGGAACACTGAAGCTTTCTTT
TRBJ1-1	once	TRBD1	TRBV6-5	CASSYVSGTGSTEAFF	TGTGCCAGCAGTTACGTTTCAGGGACAGGATCAACTGAAGCTTTCTTT
TRBJ2-7	-	-	TRBV19	CASSAGAAYEQYF	TGTGCCAGTAGTGCAGGGGCTGCCTACGAGCAGTACTTC
TRBJ1-2	-	TRBD1	TRBV7-9	CASSLGQGAEGYTF	TGTGCCAGCAGCCTGGGACAGGGGGCGGAGGGCTACACCTTC
TRBJ1-4	once	TRBD1	TRBV10-3	CAISSGTGAEKLFF	TGTGCCATCAGTTCCGGGACAGGGGCTGAAAAACTGTTTTTT
TRBJ2-1	-	TRBD2	TRBV6-5	CASSLSSGGNNEQFF	TGTGCCAGCAGTCTCTCTAGCGGGGGGAACAATGAGCAGTTCTTC
TRBJ1-2	-	-	TRBV27	CASSLRGQGPYGYTF	TGTGCCAGCAGTTTAAGAGGCCAGGGGCCCTATGGCTACACCTTC
TRBJ2-2	-	-	TRBV3-1/TRBV3-2	CASSPLTGWDTGELFF	TGTGCCAGCAGCCCCCTTACAGGGTGGGACACCGGGGAGCTGTTTTTT
TRBJ2-5	-	TRBD2	TRBV7-8	CASSLGWGGAETQYF	TGTGCCAGCAGCTTAGGGTGGGGAGGGGCAGAGACCCAGTACTTC
TRBJ1-2	-	-	TRBV7-9	CASSYSGDYGYTF	TGTGCCAGCAGCTACTCAGGTGACTATGGCTACACCTTC
TRBJ2-7	-	-	TRBV4-1	CASSQVFRSYEQYF	TGCGCCAGCAGCCAAGTTTTTCGTAGCTACGAGCAGTACTTC
TRBJ2-2	-	TRBD1	TRBV3-1/TRBV3-2	CASSLGTGNTGELFF	TGTGCCAGCAGCCTCGGGACAGGGAACACCGGGGAGCTGTTTTTT
TRBJ1-2	-	-	TRBV5-1	CASSLAVGAHGYTF	TGCGCCAGCAGCTTGGCCGTAGGGGCCCATGGCTACACCTTC
TRBJ2-3	once	-	TRBV11-3	CASSPGTSTDTQYF	TGTGCCAGCAGCCCAGGAACTAGCACAGATACGCAGTATTTT
TRBJ1-1	-	-	TRBV18	CASSAQRWNTEAFF	TGTGCCAGCTCGGCACAGAGATGGAACACTGAAGCTTTCTTT
TRBJ2-2	-	-	TRBV5-1	CASSLSGFYTGELFF	TGCGCCAGCAGCTTGTCGGGGTTTTACACCGGGGAGCTGTTTTTT
TRBJ2-7	-	-	TRBV7-2	CASSLVSSVSYEQYF	TGTGCCAGCAGCTTAGTGTCGTCAGTCTCCTACGAGCAGTACTTC
TRBJ2-5	-	TRBD1	TRBV10-2	CASRQGQETQYF	TGCGCCAGCAGACAGGGGCAAGAGACCCAGTACTTC
TRBJ2-2	-	-	TRBV4-1	CASSHSGMTGTGELFF	TGCGCCAGCAGTCATTCAGGGATGACGGGCACCGGGGAGCTGTTTTTT
TRBJ2-2	-	-	TRBV3-1/TRBV3-2	CASSQGQLNTGELFF	TGTGCCAGCAGCCAGGGGCAGTTAAACACCGGGGAGCTGTTTTTT
TRBJ2-3	-	TRBD2	TRBV5-8	CASSSGQRGVLTDTQYF	TGTGCCAGCAGCTCAGGACAGCGGGGGGTACTCACAGATACGCAGTATTTT
TRBJ1-5	-	-	TRBV19	CASSLRQVGGNQPQHF	TGTGCCAGTAGTCTCCGACAGGTTGGGGGCAATCAGCCCCAGCATTTT
TRBJ1-1	-	-	TRBV9	CASSPEVLNTEAFF	TGTGCCAGCAGCCCCGAGGTCCTGAACACTGAAGCTTTCTTT
TRBJ2-1	-	-	TRBV11-1	CASSLTGDEQFF	TGTGCCAGCAGCCTAACAGGCGATGAGCAGTTCTTC
TRBJ2-4	once	-	TRBV5-4	CASSDTGSKAYF	TGTGCCAGCAGCGATACAGGTTCCAAAGCGTACTTC
TRBJ1-6	-	TRBD1	TRBV15	CATSRDRGNSPLHF	TGTGCCACCAGCAGGGACAGGGGGAATTCACCCCTCCACTTT
TRBJ2-1	-	TRBD1	TRBV23-1	CARGTGVRDEQFF	TGCGCCAGGGGGACAGGGGTCAGGGATGAGCAGTTCTTC
TRBJ2-7	-	TRBD1	TRBV7-3	CASSVTGTGGSYEQYF	TGTGCCAGCAGCGTAACGGGGACAGGGGGATCCTACGAGCAGTACTTC
TRBJ1-3	-	TRBD1	TRBV3-1/TRBV3-2	CASSQGPGQRANTIYF	TGTGCCAGCAGCCAAGGACCGGGACAGAGAGCCAACACCATATATTTT
TRBJ2-7	-	TRBD2	TRBV3-1/TRBV3-2	CASSPGLAGTYEQYF	TGTGCCAGCAGCCCTGGACTAGCGGGGACCTACGAGCAGTACTTC
TRBJ2-3	-	TRBD1	TRBV6-2/TRBV6-3	CASSYSVGTGWSDTQYF	TGTGCCAGCAGTTACTCGGTGGGGACAGGGTGGTCAGATACGCAGTATTTT
TRBJ2-3	-	-	TRBV6-1	CVSGGVGDTQYF	TGTGTGAGTGGAGGGGTGGGAGATACGCAGTATTTT
TRBJ2-1	-	-	TRBV14	CASSQVGGRRNYNEQFF	TGTGCCAGCAGCCAAGTGGGGGGGCGCAGAAACTACAATGAGCAGTTCTTC
TRBJ2-7	-	-	TRBV6-4	CGAAGTWKFYEQYF	TGTGGTGCGGCGGGTACGTGGAAGTTCTACGAGCAGTACTTC
TRBJ1-5	-	TRBD1	TRBV6-8	CASSPQGAPDQPQHF	TGTGCCAGCAGTCCCCAGGGGGCGCCGGATCAGCCCCAGCATTTT
TRBJ2-6	-	TRBD2	TRBV6-1	CASNWGGSGANVLTF	TGTGCCAGCAACTGGGGAGGGTCTGGGGCCAACGTCCTGACTTTC
TRBJ2-3	-	-	TRBV4-2	CASSQPSGGTDTQYF	TGTGCCAGCAGCCAACCGAGCGGAGGCACAGATACGCAGTATTTT
TRBJ1-3	-	-	TRBV7-8	CASSLGGGHSGNTIYF	TGTGCCAGCAGCTTAGGGGGGGGACACTCTGGAAACACCATATATTTT
TRBJ2-7	-	-	TRBV18	CASSPTGSSYEQYF	TGTGCCAGCTCACCAACAGGGAGCTCCTACGAGCAGTACTTC
TRBJ1-4	-	TRBD1	TRBV13	CASSLGQINEKLFF	TGTGCCAGCAGCTTGGGACAGATTAATGAAAAACTGTTTTTT
TRBJ2-1	-	-	TRBV11-2	CASSFGGYNEQFF	TGTGCCAGCAGCTTCGGAGGATACAATGAGCAGTTCTTC